What follows describes a single T cell receptor beta chain. The V gene end was trimmed by 3 bases and the J gene end by 2 bases; junction bases not matched to a gene: 11. Germline V gives CDR1 SGDLS, CDR2 YYNGEE. This CDR3 contains 17 residues. Produced via immunoSEQ multiplex PCR; TCRdb's table is partial and in-frame only. The sample includes about 2,100,000 clones, around 93% of them seen just once. CD8 cells classed as naive were CD45RO-negative and positively selected for CCR7, excluding terminally differentiated effector memory CD45RA+ cells. The donors, healthy adults who were HIV-negative, had experienced no recent acute infections or vaccinations. This sample stems from a study of shared clonotypes between healthy human individuals.

This clonotype originated in a young man in good health. Some clones in this sample may be carry-over from other donors' samples. This chain uses TRBV9 with TRBJ2-3; 8 bases line up with TRBD2. Sample: naive CD8+ T cells from PBMCs. Here the CDR3 DNA reads TGTGCCAGCAGCGCCTCCGGGACTAGTAACCCCACAGATACGCAGTATTTT. It specifies CASSASGTSNPTDTQYF.